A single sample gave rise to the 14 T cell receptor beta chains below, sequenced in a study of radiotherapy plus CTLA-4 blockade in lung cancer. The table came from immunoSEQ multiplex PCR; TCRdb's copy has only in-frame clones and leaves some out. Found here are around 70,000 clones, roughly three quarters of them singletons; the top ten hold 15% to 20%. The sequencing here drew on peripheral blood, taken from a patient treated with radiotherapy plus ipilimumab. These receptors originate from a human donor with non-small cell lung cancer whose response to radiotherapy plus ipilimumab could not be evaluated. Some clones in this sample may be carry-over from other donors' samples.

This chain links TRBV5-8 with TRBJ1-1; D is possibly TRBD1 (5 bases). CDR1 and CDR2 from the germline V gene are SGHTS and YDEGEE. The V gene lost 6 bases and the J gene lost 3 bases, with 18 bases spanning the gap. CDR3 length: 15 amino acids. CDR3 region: CASNGRGERYTEAFF. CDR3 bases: TGTGCCAGCAATGGAAGGGGTGAGAGGTACACTGAAGCTTTCTTT.

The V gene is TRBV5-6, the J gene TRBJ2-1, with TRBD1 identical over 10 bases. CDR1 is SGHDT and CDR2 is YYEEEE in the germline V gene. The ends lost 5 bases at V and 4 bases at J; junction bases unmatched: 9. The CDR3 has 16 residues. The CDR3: CASSPYRDRGYNEQFF. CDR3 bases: TGTGCCAGCAGTCCCTACCGGGACAGGGGATACAATGAGCAGTTCTTC.

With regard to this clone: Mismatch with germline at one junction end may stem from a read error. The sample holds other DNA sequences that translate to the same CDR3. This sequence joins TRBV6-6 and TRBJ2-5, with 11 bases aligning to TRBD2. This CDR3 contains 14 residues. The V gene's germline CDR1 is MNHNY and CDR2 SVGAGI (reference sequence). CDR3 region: CASSRLAGQETQYF. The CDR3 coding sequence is TGCGCCAGCAGTCGACTAGCGGGGCAAGAGACCCAGTACTTC.

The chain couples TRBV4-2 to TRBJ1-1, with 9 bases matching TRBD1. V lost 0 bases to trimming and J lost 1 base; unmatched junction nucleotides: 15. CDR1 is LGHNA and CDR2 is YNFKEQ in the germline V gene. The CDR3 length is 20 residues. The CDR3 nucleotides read TGTGCCAGCAGCCAAGATGGAAGGGGGCACAGGGGGCAGGGGAACACTGAAGCTTTCTTT. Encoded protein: CASSQDGRGHRGQGNTEAFF.

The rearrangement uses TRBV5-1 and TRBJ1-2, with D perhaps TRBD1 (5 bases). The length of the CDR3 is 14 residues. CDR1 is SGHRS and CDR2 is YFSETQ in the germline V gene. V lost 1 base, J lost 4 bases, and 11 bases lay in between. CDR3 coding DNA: TGCGCCAGCAGCTTGTCTGGGGGGAGCTATGGCTACACCTTC. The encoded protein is CASSLSGGSYGYTF.

DNA of the CDR3: TGCAGCGTTGAAGATGGGACAGGGGGTGTTTTCGGCTACGAGCAGTACTTC. Encoded protein: CSVEDGTGGVFGYEQYF. The genes are TRBV29-1 and TRBJ2-7; 11 nucleotides line up with TRBD1. Per the germline V gene, CDR1 is SQVTM and CDR2 is ANQGSEA. The length of the CDR3 is 17 residues. V shed 0 bases and J 3 bases; nucleotides not matched to a gene: 10.

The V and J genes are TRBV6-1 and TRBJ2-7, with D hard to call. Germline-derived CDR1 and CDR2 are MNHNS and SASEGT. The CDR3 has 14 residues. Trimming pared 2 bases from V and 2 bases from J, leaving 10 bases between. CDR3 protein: CASSESSFTYEQYF. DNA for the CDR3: TGTGCCAGCAGTGAATCTAGTTTTACCTACGAGCAGTACTTC.

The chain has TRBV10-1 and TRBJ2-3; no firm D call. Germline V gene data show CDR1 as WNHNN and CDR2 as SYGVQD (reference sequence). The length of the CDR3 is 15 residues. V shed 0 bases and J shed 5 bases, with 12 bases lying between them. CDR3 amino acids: CASSESSVLRDTQYF. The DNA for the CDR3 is TGCGCCAGCAGTGAGTCGTCTGTTTTGAGAGATACGCAGTATTTT.

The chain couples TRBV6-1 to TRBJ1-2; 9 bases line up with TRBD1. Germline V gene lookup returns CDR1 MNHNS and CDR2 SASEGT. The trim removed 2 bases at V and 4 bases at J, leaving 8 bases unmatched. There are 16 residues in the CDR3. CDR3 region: CASSESRDRGFYGYTF. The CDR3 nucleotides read TGTGCCAGCAGTGAAAGTAGAGACAGGGGGTTCTATGGCTACACCTTC.

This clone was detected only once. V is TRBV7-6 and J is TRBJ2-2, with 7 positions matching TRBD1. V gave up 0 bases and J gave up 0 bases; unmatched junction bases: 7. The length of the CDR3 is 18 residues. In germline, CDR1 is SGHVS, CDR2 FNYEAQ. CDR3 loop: CASSLAWTGSANTGELFF. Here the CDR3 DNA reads TGTGCCAGCAGCTTAGCATGGACAGGCTCCGCGAACACCGGGGAGCTGTTTTTT.

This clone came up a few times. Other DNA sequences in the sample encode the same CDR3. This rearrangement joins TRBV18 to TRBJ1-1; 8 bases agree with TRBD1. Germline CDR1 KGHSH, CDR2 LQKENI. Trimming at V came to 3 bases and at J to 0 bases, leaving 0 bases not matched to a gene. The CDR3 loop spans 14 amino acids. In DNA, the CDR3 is TGTGCCAGCTCACCGGGACAGGTGAACACTGAAGCTTTCTTT. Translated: CASSPGQVNTEAFF.

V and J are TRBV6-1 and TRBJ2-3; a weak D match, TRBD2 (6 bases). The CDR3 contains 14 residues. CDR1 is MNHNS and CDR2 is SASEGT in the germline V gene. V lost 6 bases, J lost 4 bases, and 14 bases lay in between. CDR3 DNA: TGTGCCAGCAGGTACGGGACTTCCTCAGATACGCAGTATTTT. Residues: CASRYGTSSDTQYF.

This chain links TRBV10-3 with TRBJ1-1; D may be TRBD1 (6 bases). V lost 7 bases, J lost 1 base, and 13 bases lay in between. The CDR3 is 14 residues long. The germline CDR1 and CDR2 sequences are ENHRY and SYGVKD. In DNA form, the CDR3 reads TGTGCCATCACAGGTGGGACAAGGAACACTGAAGCTTTCTTT. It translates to CAITGGTRNTEAFF.

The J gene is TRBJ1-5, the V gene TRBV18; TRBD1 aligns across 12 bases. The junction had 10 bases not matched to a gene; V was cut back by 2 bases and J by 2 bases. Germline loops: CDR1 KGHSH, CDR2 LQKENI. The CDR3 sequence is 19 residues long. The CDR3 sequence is CASSPMGQGASGGNQPQHF. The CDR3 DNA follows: TGTGCCAGCTCACCAATGGGACAGGGGGCAAGTGGTGGCAATCAGCCCCAGCATTTT. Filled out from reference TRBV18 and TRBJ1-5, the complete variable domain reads NAGVMQNPRHLVRRRGQEARLRCSPMKGHSHVYWYRQLPEEGLKFMVYLQKENIIDESGMPKERFSAEFPKEGPSILRIQQVVRGDSAAYFCASSPMGQGASGGNQPQHFGDGTRLSIL.